The present TCR beta chain was sequenced within a study of blood T cell repertoires in COVID-19 (TCRdb year 2020). Broadly, across the study: Collaborator samples came from the United States, Italy and Spain and covered acute and convalescent phases of COVID-19. Where available, HLA class I and class II types were taken from metadata supplied by the sample provider and were not determined by assay-based typing. The repertoires were made available in a free public database intended to serve as a resource for research on the immune response to SARS-CoV-2. Samples came from the ongoing ImmuneRACE study (first 160 participants) plus 1,254 subjects from 6 global collaborators. Subjects who had been exposed to COVID-19, were actively infected with it, or had recovered from it provided the deeply sampled blood TCRbeta repertoires that made up the dataset. The material from the prospective study consisted of cDNA or gDNA derived from T cells, B-cell-depleted T cells, or PBMCs. Nearly every sample came with metadata listing a de-identified subject ID, COVID-19 status, age in years and sex.

The research as a whole found: The amount of clinical and demographic metadata varied by source and participant and was provided uncurated.

TCRbeta CDR3 regions were amplified from genomic DNA using the immunoSEQ Assay, a bias-controlled multiplex PCR. The published analysis was carried out like this. Nucleated cell counts per sample were estimated from amplification of reference gene primers within the assay. To quantify the absolute abundance of each unique TCRbeta CDR3 rearrangement, sequence reads were collapsed and filtered. Productive Simpson clonality was computed per sample as the square root of Simpson's diversity index over productive rearrangements. The table was pulled from immuneACCESS by TCRdb, which kept in-frame rearrangements only. Such tables lose some clones; where checked, under half of the loss comes from unresolved V genes, and the rest has no known cause. That table is the source of V, J and clone size, and D and trimming were worked out from the DNA. Recorded for this sample are over 100,000 clones; around 82% of them occurred a single time. The ten largest clones capture more than 4.5% of the sample.

At the junction V is shortened by 3 bases and J by 2 bases, with 11 bases in between. The germline V gene sets CDR1 to SGHRS and CDR2 to YFSETQ. Counted from cysteine to phenylalanine, this CDR3 has 15 amino acids. Solely the CDR3 DNA is kept, with 45 bases framed from the first base. Of note for this clone: The antigen it binds to is not known. No much larger clonotype is one base removed from it; base qualities were not supplied.

The collaborating institutions used their own protocols to collect whole blood in K2EDTA tubes. For TCRbeta analysis, collaborators shipped samples as frozen whole blood, isolated PBMCs, or DNA extracted from either of those sample types. This receptor was identified in a man aged 55 to 70 with acute or convalescent COVID-19. Sequencing used peripheral blood. The chain was built from TRBV5-1 and TRBJ2-2; possibly the D gene is TRBD1, per 5 matching bases. The CDR3 corresponds to CASSSEQVNTGELFF. The nucleotides read TGCGCCAGCAGCTCGGAACAGGTCAACACCGGGGAGCTGTTTTTT.